This T cell receptor (beta chain) is from a study of CD8+CD57+ T cells in acquired aplastic anemia. Researchers used genomic DNA as the template to profile TCR beta VDJ and CDR3. TCRdb re-called the reads through MiXCR, storing one row per CDR3 protein. The sample contains 310,000 or so distinct CDR3 sequences, roughly 61% of which appear only once. A few counts support this clonotype. All sequencing subjects had displayed CD8+CD57+ cell expansion on flow cytometry. V lost 4 bases, J lost 4 bases, and 11 bases lay in between. The CDR3 is 14 residues long. In germline, CDR1 is SNHLY, CDR2 FYNNEI. The sequenced sample was sorted CD4+, CD8+, or CD8+CD57+ T cells (not recorded which) from PBMCs. This TCR was recovered from a human donor with aplastic anemia. The chain links TRBV2 to TRBJ1-3; a possible D gene is TRBD1 (6 bases). The CDR3 DNA sequence: TGTGCCAGCAGTGTAACAGGGTTCGGAAACACCATATATTTT. Encoded protein: CASSVTGFGNTIYF.